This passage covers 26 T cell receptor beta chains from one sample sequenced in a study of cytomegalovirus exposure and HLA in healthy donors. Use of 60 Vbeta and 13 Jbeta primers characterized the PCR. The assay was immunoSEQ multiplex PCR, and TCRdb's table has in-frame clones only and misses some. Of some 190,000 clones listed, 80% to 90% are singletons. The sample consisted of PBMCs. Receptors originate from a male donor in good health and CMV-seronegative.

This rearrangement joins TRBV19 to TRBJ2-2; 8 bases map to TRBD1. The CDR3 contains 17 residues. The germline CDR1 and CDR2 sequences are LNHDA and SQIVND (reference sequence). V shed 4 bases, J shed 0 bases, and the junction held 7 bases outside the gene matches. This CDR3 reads CASSRGSGGANTGELFF. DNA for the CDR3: TGTGCCAGTAGTAGAGGGTCAGGGGGCGCGAACACCGGGGAGCTGTTTTTT.

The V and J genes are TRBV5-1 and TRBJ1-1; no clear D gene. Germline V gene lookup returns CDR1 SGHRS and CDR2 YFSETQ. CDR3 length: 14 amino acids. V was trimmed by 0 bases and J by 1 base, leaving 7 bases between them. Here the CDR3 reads CASSLANGNTEAFF. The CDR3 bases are TGCGCCAGCAGCTTGGCGAACGGGAACACTGAAGCTTTCTTT.

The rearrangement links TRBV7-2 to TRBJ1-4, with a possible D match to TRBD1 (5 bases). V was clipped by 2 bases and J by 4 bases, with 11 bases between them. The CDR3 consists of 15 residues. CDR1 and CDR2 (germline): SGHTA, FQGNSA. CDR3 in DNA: TGTGCCAGCAGCTTAACTCCCGGGGGTAATGAAAAACTGTTTTTT. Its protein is CASSLTPGGNEKLFF.

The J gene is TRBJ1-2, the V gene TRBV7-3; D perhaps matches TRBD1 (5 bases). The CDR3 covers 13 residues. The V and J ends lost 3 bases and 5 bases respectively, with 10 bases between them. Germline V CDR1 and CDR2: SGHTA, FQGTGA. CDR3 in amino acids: CASSFGKGYGYTF. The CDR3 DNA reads TGTGCCAGCAGCTTCGGCAAGGGGTATGGCTACACCTTC.

The CDR3 region is CASSAGTGATKNIQYF. The CDR3 DNA is TGTGCCAGCAGTGCCGGGACAGGGGCTACCAAAAACATTCAGTACTTC. The chain has TRBV27 and TRBJ2-4; 10 bases line up with TRBD1. V lost 5 bases, J lost 2 bases, and 6 bases stayed unmatched. The CDR3 sequence is 16 residues long. Per the germline V gene, CDR1 is MNHEY and CDR2 is SMNVEV (reference sequence).

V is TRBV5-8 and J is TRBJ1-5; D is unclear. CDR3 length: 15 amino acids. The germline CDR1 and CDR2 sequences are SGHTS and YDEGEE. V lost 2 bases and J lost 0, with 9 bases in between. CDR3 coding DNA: TGTGCCAGCAGCTTTGTCGGTGATAGCAATCAGCCCCAGCATTTT. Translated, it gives CASSFVGDSNQPQHF.

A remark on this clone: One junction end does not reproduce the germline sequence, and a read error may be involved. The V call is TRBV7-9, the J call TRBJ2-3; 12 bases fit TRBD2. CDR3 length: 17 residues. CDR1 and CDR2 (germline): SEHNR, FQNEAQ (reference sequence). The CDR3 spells CSSSLPTSGGATDTQYF. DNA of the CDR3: TGTTCCAGCAGCCTCCCGACTAGCGGGGGAGCCACAGATACGCAGTATTTT.

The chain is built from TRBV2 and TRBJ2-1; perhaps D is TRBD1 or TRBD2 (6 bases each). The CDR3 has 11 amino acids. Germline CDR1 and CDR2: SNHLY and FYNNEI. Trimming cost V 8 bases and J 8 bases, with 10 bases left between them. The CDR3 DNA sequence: TGTGCCAGCGGTGGGGGGCATGAGCAGTTCTTC. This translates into CASGGGHEQFF.

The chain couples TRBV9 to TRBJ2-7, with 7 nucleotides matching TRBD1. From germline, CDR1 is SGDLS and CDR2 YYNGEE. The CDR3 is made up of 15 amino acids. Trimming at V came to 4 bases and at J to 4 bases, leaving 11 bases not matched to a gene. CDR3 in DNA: TGTGCCAGCAGCCAGAGCGAGGACAGGACTTACGAGCAGTACTTC. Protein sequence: CASSQSEDRTYEQYF.

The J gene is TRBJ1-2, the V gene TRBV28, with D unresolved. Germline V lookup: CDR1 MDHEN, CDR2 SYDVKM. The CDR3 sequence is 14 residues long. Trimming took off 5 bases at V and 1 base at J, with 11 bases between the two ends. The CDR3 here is CASSPRALNYGYTF. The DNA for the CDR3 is TGTGCCAGCAGTCCCCGTGCACTTAACTATGGCTACACCTTC.

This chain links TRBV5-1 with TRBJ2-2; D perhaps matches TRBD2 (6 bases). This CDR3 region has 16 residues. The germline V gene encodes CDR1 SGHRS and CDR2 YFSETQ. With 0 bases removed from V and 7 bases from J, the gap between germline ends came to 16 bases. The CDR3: CASSLVGQGLGGELFF. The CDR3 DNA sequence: TGCGCCAGCAGCTTGGTCGGTCAGGGACTTGGCGGGGAGCTGTTTTTT.

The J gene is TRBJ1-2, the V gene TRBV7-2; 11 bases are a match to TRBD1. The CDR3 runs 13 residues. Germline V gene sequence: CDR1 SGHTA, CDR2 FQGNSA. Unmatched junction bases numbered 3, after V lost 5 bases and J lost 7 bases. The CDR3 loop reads CASSGQGASGYTF. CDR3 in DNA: TGTGCCAGCAGCGGACAGGGGGCATCTGGCTACACCTTC.

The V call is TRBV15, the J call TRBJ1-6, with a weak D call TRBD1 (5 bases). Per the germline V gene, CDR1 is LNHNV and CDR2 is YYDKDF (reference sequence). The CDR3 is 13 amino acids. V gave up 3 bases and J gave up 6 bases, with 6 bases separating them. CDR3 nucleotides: TGTGCCACCAGCAGTGACAGTAATTCACCCCTCCACTTT. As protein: CATSSDSNSPLHF.

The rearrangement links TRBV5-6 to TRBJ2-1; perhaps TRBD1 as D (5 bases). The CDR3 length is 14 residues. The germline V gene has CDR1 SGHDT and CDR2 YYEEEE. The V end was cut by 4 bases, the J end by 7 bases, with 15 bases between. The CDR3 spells CASSHYQQGNEQFF. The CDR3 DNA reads TGTGCCAGCAGCCACTATCAGCAGGGTAATGAGCAGTTCTTC.

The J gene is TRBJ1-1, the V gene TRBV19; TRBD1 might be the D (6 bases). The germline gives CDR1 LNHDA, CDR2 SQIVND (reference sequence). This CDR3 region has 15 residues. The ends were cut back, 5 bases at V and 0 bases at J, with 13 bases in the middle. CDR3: CASSSPRGLNTEAFF. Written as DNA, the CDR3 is TGTGCCAGTAGTTCGCCCAGGGGTCTGAACACTGAAGCTTTCTTT.

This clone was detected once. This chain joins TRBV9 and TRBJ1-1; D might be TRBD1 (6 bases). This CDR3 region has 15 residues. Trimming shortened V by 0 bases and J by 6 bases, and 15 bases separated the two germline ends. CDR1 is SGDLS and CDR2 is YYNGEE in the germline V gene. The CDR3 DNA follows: TGTGCCAGCAGCGTAGTCGGCGGGGGGCAGGCTGAAGCTTTCTTT. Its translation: CASSVVGGGQAEAFF.

The CDR3 is CATSRGAAGLAGGRRQETQYF. In nucleotides, the CDR3 is TGTGCCACCAGCAGAGGGGCTGCTGGACTAGCGGGGGGACGTCGACAAGAGACCCAGTACTTC. This rearrangement joins TRBV15 to TRBJ2-5; 14 bases align to TRBD2. Per the germline V gene, CDR1 is LNHNV and CDR2 is YYDKDF (reference sequence). J lost 2 bases, V lost 1 base, and 15 bases had no gene match. This CDR3 has 21 residues.

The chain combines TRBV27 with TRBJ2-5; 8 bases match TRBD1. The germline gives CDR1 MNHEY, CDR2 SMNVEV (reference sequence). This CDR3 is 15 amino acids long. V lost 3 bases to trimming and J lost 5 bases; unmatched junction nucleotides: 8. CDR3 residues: CASSFGAGGVETQYF. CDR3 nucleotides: TGTGCCAGCAGTTTCGGGGCAGGGGGCGTTGAGACCCAGTACTTC.

The DNA for the CDR3 is TGCGCCAGCAGCTCACGACTAGCAAATGAGCAGTTCTTC. Protein product: CASSSRLANEQFF. The chain joins TRBV5-1 to TRBJ2-1, with 7 bases matching TRBD2. J was trimmed by 7 bases and V by 3 bases; bases with no gene match: 4. Germline V gene lookup returns CDR1 SGHRS and CDR2 YFSETQ. The CDR3 contains 13 residues.

CDR3 region: CASSPRQGDTDTQYF. The CDR3 DNA reads as TGTGCCAGCAGCCCAAGACAGGGTGACACAGATACGCAGTATTTT. V and J are TRBV9 and TRBJ2-3, with 7 bases that match TRBD1. The CDR3 is 15 amino acids. V shed 4 bases, J shed 2 bases, and the junction held 7 bases outside the gene matches. Germline CDR1 and CDR2: SGDLS and YYNGEE.

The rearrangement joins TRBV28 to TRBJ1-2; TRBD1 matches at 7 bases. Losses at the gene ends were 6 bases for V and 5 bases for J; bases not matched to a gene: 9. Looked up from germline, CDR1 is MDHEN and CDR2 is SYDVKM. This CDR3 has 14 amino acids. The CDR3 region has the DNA TGTGCCAGCAGCCCACCGGGACAGTCTTATGGCTACACCTTC. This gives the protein CASSPPGQSYGYTF.

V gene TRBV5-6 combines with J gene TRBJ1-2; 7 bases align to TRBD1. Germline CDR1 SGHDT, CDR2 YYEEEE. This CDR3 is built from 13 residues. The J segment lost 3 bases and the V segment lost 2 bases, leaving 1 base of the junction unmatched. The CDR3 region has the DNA TGTGCCAGCAGCTTTGACAGGGACTATGGCTACACCTTC. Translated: CASSFDRDYGYTF.

This chain's CDR3 is CASSSLAGGFDTQYF. Written as DNA, the CDR3 is TGTGCCAGCAGTTCTCTAGCGGGAGGATTTGATACGCAGTATTTT. This chain joins TRBV2 and TRBJ2-3, with 11 nucleotides matching TRBD2. J lost 6 bases, V lost 5 bases, and 7 bases had no gene match. This CDR3 contains 15 residues. Germline V lookup: CDR1 SNHLY, CDR2 FYNNEI.

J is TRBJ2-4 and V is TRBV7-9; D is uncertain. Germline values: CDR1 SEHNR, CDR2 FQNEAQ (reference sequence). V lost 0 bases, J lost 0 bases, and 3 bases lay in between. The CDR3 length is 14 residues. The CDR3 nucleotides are TGTGCCAGCAGCTTAGCACTAGCCAAAAACATTCAGTACTTC. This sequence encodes CASSLALAKNIQYF.

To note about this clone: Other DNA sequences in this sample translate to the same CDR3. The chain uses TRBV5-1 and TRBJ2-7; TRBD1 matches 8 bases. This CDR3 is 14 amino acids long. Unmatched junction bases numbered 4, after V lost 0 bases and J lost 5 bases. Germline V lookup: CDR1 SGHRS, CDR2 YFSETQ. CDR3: CASSLGTGIDEQYF. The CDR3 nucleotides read TGCGCCAGCAGCTTGGGGACAGGGATAGACGAGCAGTACTTC.

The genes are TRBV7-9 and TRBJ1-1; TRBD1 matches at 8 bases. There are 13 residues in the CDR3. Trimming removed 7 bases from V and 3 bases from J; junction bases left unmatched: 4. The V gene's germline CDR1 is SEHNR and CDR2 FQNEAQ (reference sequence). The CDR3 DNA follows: TGTGCCAGCACTGGACAGGGCTACACTGAAGCTTTCTTT. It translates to CASTGQGYTEAFF.